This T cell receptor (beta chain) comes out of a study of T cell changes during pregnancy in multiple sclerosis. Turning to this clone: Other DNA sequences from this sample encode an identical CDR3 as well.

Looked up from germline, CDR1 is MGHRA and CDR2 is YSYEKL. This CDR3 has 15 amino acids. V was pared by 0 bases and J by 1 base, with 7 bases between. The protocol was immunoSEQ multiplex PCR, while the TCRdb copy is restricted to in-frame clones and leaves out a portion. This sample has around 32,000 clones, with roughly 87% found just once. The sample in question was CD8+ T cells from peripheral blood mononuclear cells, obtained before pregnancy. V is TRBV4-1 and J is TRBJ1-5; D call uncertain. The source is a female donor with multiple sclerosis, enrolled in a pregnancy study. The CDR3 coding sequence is TGCGCCAGCAGCCAAGAACCGGGAAGCAATCAGCCCCAGCATTTT. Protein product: CASSQEPGSNQPQHF.